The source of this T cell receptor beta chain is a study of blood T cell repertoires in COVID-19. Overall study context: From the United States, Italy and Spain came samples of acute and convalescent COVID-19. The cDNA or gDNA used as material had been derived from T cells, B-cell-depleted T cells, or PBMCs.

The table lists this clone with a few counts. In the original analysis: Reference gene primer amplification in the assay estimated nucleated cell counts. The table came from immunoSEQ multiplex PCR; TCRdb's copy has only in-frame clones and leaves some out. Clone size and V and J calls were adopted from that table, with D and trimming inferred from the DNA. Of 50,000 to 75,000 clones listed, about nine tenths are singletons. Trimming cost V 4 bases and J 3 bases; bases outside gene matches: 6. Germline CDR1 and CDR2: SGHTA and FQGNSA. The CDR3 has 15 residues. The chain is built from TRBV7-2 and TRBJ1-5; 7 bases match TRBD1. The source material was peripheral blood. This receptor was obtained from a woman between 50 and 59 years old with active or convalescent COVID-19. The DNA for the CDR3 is TGTGCCAGCAGCTCCCAGGGGGTGGCCAATCAGCCCCAGCATTTT. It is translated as CASSSQGVANQPQHF.